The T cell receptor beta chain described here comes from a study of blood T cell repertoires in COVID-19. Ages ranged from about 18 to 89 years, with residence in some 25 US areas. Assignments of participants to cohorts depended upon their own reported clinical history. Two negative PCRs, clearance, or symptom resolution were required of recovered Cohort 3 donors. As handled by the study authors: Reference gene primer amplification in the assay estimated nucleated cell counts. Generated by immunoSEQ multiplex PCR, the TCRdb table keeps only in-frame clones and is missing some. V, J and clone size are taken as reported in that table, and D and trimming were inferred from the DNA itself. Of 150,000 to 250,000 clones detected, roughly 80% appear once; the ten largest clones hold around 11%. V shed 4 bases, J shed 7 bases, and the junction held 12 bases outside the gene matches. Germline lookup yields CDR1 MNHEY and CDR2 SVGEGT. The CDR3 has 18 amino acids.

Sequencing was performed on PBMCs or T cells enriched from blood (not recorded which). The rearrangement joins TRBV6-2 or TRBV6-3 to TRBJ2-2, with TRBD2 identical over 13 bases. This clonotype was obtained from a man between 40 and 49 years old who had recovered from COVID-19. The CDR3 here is CASSFPTSGRALDGELFF. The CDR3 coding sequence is TGTGCCAGCAGTTTCCCCACTAGCGGGAGGGCCCTCGACGGGGAGCTGTTTTTT.